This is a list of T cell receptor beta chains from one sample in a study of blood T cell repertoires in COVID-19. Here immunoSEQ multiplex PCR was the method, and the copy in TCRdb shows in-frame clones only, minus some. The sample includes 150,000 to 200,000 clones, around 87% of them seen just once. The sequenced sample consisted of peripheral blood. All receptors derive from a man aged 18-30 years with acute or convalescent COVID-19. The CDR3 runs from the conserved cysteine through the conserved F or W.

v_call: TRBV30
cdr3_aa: CAWSTGQGNEAFF

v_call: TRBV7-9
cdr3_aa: CASLGLAASYNEQFF

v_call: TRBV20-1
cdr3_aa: CSASGGTGGNQPQHF

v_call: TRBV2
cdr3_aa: CASSETGYDQPQHF

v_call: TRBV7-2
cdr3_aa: CASSYRRGGSYNSPLHF

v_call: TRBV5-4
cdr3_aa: CASSIRQGMNTEAFF

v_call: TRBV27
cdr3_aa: CASNPSGGTGFNSPLHF

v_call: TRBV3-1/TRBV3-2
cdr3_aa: CASSQDWGGGQPQHF

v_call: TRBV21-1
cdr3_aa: CASSNPKPQWTQYF

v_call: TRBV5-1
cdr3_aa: CASSLGAQTAETQYF

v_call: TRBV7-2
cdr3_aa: CASSGRDRGNYEQYF

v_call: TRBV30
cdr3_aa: CAWIPSGGAANTQYF

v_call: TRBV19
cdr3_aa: CASGEAYNEQFF

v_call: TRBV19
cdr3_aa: CASSMGHPDTQYF

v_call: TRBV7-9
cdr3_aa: CASSLWTGSYNEQFF

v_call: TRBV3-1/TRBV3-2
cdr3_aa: CASSHRTSPSTDTQYF

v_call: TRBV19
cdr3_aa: CASSKLAGAQETQYF

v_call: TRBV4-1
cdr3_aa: CASSRLQGARGYTF